Included here is one T cell receptor beta chain sequence, with context. What it binds is not known. These data are taken from a study of T cell responses to AZD1222 COVID-19 vaccine. Looking at the study overall: Pooling of second doses given at about 4 or about 12 weeks was done.

General study points: Scientists sampled the repertoires only once the peak T cell response had passed. Clonal diversity may have been underestimated in mostly white British donors.

The CDR3 length is 14 residues. The germline CDR1 and CDR2 sequences are SGHTA and FQGTGA. Trimming pared 5 bases from V and 2 bases from J, leaving 12 bases between. Sequenced by immunoSEQ multiplex PCR; TCRdb stores in-frame clones only, minus some. This table has 150,000 or so clones, 92% appearing once. This specimen was peripheral blood, taken on day 0 of AZD1222 vaccination. The gene calls are TRBV7-3 and TRBJ1-1; D ambiguous. This TCR derives from an adult in good health. CDR3 nucleotide sequence: TGTGCCAGCAGCCCCCGGCCGGGAAACACTGAAGCTTTCTTT. Translated, it gives CASSPRPGNTEAFF.